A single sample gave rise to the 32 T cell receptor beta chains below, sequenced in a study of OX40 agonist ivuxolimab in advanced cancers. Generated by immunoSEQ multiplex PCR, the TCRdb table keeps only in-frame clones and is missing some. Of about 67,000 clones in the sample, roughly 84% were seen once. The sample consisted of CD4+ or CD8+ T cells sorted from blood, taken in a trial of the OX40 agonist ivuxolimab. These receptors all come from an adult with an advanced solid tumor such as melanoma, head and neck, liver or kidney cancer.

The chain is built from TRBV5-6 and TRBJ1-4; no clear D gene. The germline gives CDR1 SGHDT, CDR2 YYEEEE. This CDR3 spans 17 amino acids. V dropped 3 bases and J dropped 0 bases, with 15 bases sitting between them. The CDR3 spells CASSWKTPRTTNEKLFF. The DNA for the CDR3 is TGTGCCAGCAGCTGGAAGACCCCCCGGACAACTAATGAAAAACTGTTTTTT.

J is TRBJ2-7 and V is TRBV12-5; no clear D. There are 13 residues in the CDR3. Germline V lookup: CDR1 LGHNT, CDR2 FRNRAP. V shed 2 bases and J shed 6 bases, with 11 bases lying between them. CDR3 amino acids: CASGLRLGSEQYF. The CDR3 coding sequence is TGTGCTAGTGGTTTGAGACTGGGGTCCGAGCAGTACTTC.

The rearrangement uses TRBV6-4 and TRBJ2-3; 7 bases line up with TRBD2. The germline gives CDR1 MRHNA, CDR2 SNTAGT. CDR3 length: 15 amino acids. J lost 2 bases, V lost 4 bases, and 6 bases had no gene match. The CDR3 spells CASSASGIFTDTQYF. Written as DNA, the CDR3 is TGTGCCAGCAGTGCCAGCGGGATTTTCACAGATACGCAGTATTTT.

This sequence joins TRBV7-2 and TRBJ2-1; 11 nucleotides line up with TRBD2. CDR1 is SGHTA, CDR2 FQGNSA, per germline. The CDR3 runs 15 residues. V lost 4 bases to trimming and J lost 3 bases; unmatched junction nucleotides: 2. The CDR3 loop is CASSSLAGGYNEQFF. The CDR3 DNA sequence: TGTGCCAGCAGCTCCCTAGCGGGAGGCTACAATGAGCAGTTCTTC. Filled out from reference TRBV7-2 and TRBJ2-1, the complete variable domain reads GAGVSQSPSNKVTEKGKDVELRCDPISGHTALYWYRQSLGQGLEFLIYFQGNSAPDKSGLPSDRFSAERTGGSVSTLTIQRTQQEDSAVYLCASSSLAGGYNEQFFGPGTRLTVL.

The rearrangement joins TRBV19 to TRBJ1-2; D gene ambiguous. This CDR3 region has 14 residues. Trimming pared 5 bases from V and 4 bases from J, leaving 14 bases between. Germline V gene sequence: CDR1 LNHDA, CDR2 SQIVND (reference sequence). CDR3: CASSVRDRFYGYTF. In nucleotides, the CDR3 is TGTGCCAGTAGTGTGAGGGATCGGTTCTATGGCTACACCTTC.

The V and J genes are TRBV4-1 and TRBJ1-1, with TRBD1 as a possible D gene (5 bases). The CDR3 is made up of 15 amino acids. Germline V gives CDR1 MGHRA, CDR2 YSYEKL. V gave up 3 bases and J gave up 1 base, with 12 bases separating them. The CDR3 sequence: CASSQGLHKNTEAFF. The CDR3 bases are TGCGCCAGCAGCCAGGGGCTACATAAGAACACTGAAGCTTTCTTT.

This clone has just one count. Written as DNA, the CDR3 is TGCGCCAGCAGCCAAGATCCAAAAAAGGGCACAGATACGCAGTATTTT. Translating gives CASSQDPKKGTDTQYF. The V and J genes are TRBV4-1 and TRBJ2-3; no clear D. V lost 0 bases to trimming and J lost 1 base, with 11 bases between them. The CDR3 extends over 16 amino acids. CDR1 is MGHRA and CDR2 is YSYEKL in the germline V gene.

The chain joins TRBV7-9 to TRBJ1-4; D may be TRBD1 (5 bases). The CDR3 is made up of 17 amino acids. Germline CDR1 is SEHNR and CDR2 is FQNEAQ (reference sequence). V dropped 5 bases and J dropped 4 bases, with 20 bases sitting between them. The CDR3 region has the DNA TGTGCCAGCAGCGCCTCGATGGGGCAGGGCCTTAATGAAAAACTGTTTTTT. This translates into CASSASMGQGLNEKLFF. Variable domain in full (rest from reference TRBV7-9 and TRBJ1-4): DTGVSQNPRHKITKRGQNVTFRCDPISEHNRLYWYRQTLGQGPEFLTYFQNEAQLEKSRLLSDRFSAERPKGSFSTLEIQRTEQGDSAMYLCASSASMGQGLNEKLFFGSGTQLSVL.

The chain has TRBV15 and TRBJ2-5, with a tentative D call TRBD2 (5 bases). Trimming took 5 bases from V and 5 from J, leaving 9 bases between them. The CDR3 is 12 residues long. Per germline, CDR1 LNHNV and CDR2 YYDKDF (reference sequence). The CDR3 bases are TGTGCCACCAGCTTCGGGGTGGAGACCCAGTACTTC. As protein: CATSFGVETQYF.

The CDR3 here is CASSFRTGDTQYF. The CDR3 nucleotides are TGCGCCAGCAGCTTCCGGACTGGCGATACGCAGTATTTT. The chain is built from TRBV5-1 and TRBJ2-3; a weak D match, TRBD2 (5 bases). Germline V gene lookup returns CDR1 SGHRS and CDR2 YFSETQ. This CDR3 is built from 13 residues. V was trimmed by 2 bases and J by 6 bases, leaving 10 bases between them. Complete variable domain (other parts from reference TRBV5-1 and TRBJ2-3): KAGVTQTPRYLIKTRGQQVTLSCSPISGHRSVSWYQQTPGQGLQFLFEYFSETQRNKGNFPGRFSGRQFSNSRSEMNVSTLELGDSALYLCASSFRTGDTQYFGPGTRLTVL.

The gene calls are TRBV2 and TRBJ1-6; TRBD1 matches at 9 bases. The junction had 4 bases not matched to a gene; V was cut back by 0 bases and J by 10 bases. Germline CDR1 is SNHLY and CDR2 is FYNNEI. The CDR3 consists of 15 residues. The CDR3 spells CASSEAGTGFSPLHF. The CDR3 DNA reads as TGTGCCAGCAGTGAAGCTGGGACAGGGTTCTCACCCCTCCACTTT.

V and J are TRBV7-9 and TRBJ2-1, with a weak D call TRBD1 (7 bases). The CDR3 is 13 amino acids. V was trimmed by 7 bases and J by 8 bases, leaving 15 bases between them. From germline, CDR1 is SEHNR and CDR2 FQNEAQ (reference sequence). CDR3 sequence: CASTPGGRYEQFF. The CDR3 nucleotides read TGTGCCAGCACCCCAGGGGGGCGCTATGAGCAGTTCTTC.

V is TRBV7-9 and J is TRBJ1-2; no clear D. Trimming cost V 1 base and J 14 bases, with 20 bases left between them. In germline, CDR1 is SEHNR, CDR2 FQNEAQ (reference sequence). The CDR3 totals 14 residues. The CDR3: CASSLVAISQAHTF. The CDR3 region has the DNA TGTGCCAGCAGCTTAGTGGCGATCAGCCAAGCACATACCTTC.

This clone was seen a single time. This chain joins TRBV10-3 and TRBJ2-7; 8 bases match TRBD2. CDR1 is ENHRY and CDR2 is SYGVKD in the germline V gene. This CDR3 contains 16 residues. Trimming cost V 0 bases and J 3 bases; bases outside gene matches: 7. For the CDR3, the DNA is TGTGCCATCAGTGAGTCGAAACCGGGAGGGGACTACGAGCAGTACTTC. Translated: CAISESKPGGDYEQYF.

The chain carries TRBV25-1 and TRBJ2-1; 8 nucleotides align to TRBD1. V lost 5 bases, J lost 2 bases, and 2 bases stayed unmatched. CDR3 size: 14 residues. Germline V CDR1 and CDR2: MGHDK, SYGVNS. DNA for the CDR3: TGTGCCAGCAGTCCGGGACAGGCCTACAATGAGCAGTTCTTC. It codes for CASSPGQAYNEQFF.

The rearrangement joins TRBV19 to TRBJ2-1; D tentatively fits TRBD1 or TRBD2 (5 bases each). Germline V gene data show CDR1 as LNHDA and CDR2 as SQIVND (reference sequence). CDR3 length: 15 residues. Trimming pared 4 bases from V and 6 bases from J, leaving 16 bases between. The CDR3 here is CASSTRGLDINEQFF. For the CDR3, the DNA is TGTGCCAGTAGTACCCGGGGCCTAGACATCAATGAGCAGTTCTTC.

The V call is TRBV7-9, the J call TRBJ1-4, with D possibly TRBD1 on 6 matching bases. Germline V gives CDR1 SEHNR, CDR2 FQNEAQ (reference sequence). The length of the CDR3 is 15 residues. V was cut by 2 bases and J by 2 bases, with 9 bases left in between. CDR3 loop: CASSLTGATNEKLFF. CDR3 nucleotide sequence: TGTGCCAGCAGCTTAACGGGGGCCACTAATGAAAAACTGTTTTTT. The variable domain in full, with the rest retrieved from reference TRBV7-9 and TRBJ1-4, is DTGVSQNPRHKITKRGQNVTFRCDPISEHNRLYWYRQTLGQGPEFLTYFQNEAQLEKSRLLSDRFSAERPKGSFSTLEIQRTEQGDSAMYLCASSLTGATNEKLFFGSGTQLSVL.

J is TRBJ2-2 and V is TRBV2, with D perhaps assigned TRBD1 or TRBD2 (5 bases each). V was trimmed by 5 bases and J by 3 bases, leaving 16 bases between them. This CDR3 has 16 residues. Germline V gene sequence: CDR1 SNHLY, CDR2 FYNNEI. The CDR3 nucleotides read TGTGCCAGCAGTCTCCGGGACCCCTCAGACACCGGGGAGCTGTTTTTT. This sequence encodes CASSLRDPSDTGELFF.

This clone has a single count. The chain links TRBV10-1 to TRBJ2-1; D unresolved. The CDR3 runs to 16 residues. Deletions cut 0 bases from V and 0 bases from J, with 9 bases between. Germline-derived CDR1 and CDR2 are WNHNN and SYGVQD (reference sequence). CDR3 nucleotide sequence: TGCGCCAGCAGTGAGTCTCTGTTGAGCTCCTACAATGAGCAGTTCTTC. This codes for CASSESLLSSYNEQFF.

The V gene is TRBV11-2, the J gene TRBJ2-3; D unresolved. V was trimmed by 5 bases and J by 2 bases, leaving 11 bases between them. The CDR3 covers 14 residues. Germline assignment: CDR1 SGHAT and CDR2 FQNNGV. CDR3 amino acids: CASSPLRVTDTQYF. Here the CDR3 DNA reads TGTGCCAGCAGCCCCCTCCGGGTCACAGATACGCAGTATTTT.

The CDR3 spells CASNRLAVNTGELFF. The CDR3 DNA reads TGTGCCAGCAATCGACTAGCGGTGAACACCGGGGAGCTGTTTTTT. The V and J genes are TRBV28 and TRBJ2-2, with 9 bases identical to TRBD2. This CDR3 comprises 15 residues. The V gene end was trimmed by 7 bases and the J gene end by 1 base; junction bases not matched to a gene: 4. Germline CDR1 and CDR2: MDHEN and SYDVKM.

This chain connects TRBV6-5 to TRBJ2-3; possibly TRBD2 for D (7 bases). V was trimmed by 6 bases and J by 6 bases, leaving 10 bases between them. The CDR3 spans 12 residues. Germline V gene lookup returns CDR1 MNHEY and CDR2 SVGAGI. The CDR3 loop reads CASSRGGDTQYF. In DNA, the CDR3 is TGTGCCAGCAGCCGCGGGGGCGATACGCAGTATTTT.

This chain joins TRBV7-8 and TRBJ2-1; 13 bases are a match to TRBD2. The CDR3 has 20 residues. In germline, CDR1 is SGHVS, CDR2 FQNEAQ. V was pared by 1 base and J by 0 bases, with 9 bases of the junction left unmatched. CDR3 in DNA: TGTGCCAGCAGCTTAGAAAGGACTAGCGGGAGATGGAGCTCCTACAATGAGCAGTTCTTC. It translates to CASSLERTSGRWSSYNEQFF.

CDR3 in amino acids: CASSQAEASTHGELFF. CDR3 coding DNA: TGTGCCAGCAGCCAAGCCGAGGCTAGCACCCACGGGGAGCTGTTTTTT. J is TRBJ2-2 and V is TRBV4-2; D may be TRBD2 (5 bases). CDR1 and CDR2 (germline): LGHNA, YNFKEQ. The CDR3 has 16 amino acids. V shed 1 base and J shed 7 bases, with 16 bases lying between them.

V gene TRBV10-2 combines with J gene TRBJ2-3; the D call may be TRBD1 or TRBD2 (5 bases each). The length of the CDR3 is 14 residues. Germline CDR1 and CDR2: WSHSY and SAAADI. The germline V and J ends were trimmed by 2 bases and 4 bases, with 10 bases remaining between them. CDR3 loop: CASSEARGPDTQYF. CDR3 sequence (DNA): TGCGCCAGCAGTGAGGCGAGGGGTCCAGATACGCAGTATTTT.

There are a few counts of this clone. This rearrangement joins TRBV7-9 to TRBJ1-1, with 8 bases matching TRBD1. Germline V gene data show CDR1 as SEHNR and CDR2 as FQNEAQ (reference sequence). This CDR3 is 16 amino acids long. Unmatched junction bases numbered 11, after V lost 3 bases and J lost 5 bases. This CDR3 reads CASSLVNYRGTTEAFF. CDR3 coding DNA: TGTGCCAGCAGCTTGGTTAATTACAGGGGGACTACTGAAGCTTTCTTT.

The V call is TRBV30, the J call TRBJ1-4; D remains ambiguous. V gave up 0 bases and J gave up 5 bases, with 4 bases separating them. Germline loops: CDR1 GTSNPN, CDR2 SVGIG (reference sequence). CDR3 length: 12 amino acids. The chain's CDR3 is CAWSVGNEKLFF. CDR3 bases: TGTGCCTGGAGTGTGGGGAATGAAAAACTGTTTTTT.

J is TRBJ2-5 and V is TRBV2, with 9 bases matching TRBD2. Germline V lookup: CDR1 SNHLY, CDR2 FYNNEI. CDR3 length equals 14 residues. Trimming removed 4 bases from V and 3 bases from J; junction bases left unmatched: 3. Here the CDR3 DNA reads TGTGCCAGCAGTGGACTAGCGGTAAAAGAGACCCAGTACTTC. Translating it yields CASSGLAVKETQYF.

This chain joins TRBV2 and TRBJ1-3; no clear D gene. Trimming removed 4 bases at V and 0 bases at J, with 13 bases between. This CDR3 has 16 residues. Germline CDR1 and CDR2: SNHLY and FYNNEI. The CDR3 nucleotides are TGTGCCAGCAGTGTAACGGCGGCGAGCTCTGGAAACACCATATATTTT. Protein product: CASSVTAASSGNTIYF.

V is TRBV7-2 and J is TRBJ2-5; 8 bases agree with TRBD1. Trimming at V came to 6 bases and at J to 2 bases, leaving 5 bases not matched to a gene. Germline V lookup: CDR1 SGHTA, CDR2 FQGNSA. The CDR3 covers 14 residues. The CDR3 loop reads CASSNRQGQETQYF. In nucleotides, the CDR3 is TGTGCCAGCAGTAATAGACAGGGGCAAGAGACCCAGTACTTC. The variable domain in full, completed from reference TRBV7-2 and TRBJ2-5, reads GAGVSQSPSNKVTEKGKDVELRCDPISGHTALYWYRQSLGQGLEFLIYFQGNSAPDKSGLPSDRFSAERTGGSVSTLTIQRTQQEDSAVYLCASSNRQGQETQYFGPGTRLLVL.

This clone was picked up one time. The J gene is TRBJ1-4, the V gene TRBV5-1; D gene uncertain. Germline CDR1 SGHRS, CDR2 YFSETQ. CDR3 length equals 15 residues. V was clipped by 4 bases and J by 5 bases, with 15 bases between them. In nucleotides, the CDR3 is TGCGCCAGCAGCCCTAGTTCAGCTTCAAATGAAAAACTGTTTTTT. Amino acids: CASSPSSASNEKLFF.

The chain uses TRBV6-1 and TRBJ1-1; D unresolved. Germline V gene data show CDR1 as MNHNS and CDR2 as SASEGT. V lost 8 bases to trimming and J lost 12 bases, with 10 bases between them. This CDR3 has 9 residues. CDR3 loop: CASPRMTFF. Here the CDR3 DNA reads TGTGCCAGCCCCCGGATGACTTTCTTT.